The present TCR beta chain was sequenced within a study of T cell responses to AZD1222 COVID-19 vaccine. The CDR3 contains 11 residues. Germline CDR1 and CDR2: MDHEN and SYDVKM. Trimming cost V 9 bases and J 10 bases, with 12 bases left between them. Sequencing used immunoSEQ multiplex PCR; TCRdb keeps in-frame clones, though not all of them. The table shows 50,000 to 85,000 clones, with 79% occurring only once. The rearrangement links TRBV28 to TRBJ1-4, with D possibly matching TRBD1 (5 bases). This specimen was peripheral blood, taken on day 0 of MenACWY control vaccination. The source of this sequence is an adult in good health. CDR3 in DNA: TGTGCCAGTTCGGAAGGGGCAAAACTGTTTTTT. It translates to CASSEGAKLFF.